This note documents a single T cell receptor beta chain sequence. The source of the sample is a study of blood T cell repertoires in COVID-19. Data came from immunoSEQ multiplex PCR; TCRdb stores just in-frame clones and leaves some out. Of about 210,000 clones detected, around 89% appear once; the ten largest clones hold 2.5%. The length of the CDR3 is 16 residues. Trimming took 6 bases from V and 2 from J; bases not matched to a gene: 5. Germline CDR1 and CDR2: MNHEY and SMNVEV (reference sequence). The cohort comprised adults aged roughly 18 to 95 years residing in 20 to 30 US areas. Participants reported their clinical history, and cohort assignment relied on those reports.

The V and J genes are TRBV27 and TRBJ2-1; TRBD1 matches at 12 bases. Source material: PBMCs or T cells enriched from blood (not recorded which). The clonotype originates from a woman aged 40 to 50 with acute COVID-19. The CDR3 sequence is CASSRGDRGPYNEQFF. CDR3 sequence (DNA): TGTGCCAGCAGCCGTGGGGACAGGGGGCCCTACAATGAGCAGTTCTTC.